The next 13 T cell receptor beta chains were all read from a single sample in a study of control samples from healthy donors and cancer patients. This table comes from immunoSEQ multiplex PCR, and its TCRdb copy is limited to in-frame clones, with some not included. The repertoire holds 170,000 or so clones, more than 85% seen once, with about 2.1% in the top ten. The sequenced material came from blood. Receptors originate from a woman aged 40 to 55 in good health.

This rearrangement joins TRBV12-3 or TRBV12-4 to TRBJ2-7; no definite D call. The CDR3 runs 12 residues. Trimming took 3 bases from V and 2 from J, leaving 5 bases between them. CDR3 amino acids: CASSFGAYEQYF. The CDR3 region has the DNA TGTGCCAGCAGTTTTGGCGCCTACGAGCAGTACTTC.

This chain uses TRBV7-9 with TRBJ2-3, with 8 bases identical to TRBD2. This CDR3 region has 16 residues. V shed 3 bases and J 4 bases; nucleotides not matched to a gene: 9. Germline V gives CDR1 SEHNR, CDR2 FQNEAQ (reference sequence). The DNA of the CDR3 is TGTGCCAGCAGCTTTTCTGCGGGGGGCGGGGCAGATACGCAGTATTTT. This gives the protein CASSFSAGGGADTQYF.

V is TRBV6-5 and J is TRBJ1-1; D unclear. V lost 9 bases and J lost 6, with 20 bases in between. Germline V gene data show CDR1 as MNHEY and CDR2 as SVGAGI. The CDR3 runs 14 residues. The CDR3: CASLFWAVDAEAFF. The CDR3, as DNA: TGTGCCAGTTTGTTTTGGGCCGTCGACGCTGAAGCTTTCTTT.

CDR3 sequence: CASTRRASGEGEQYF. In DNA form, the CDR3 reads TGTGCCAGTACCAGAAGGGCTAGCGGGGAAGGTGAGCAGTACTTC. This chain uses TRBV19 with TRBJ2-7; 9 positions match TRBD2. V trimming: 7 bases; J trimming: 7 bases; junction bases outside the gene matches: 14. Germline CDR1 reads LNHDA; CDR2 reads SQIVND (reference sequence). The CDR3 has 15 residues.

The chain is built from TRBV7-2 and TRBJ2-7; D not certain. V was clipped by 4 bases and J by 3 bases, with 13 bases between them. Germline V gene sequence: CDR1 SGHTA, CDR2 FQGNSA. This CDR3 has 14 amino acids. The CDR3 coding sequence is TGTGCCAGCAGCTCCGACTTGCTAGTCTACGAGCAGTACTTC. Its translation is CASSSDLLVYEQYF. The whole variable domain, filled in from reference TRBV7-2 and TRBJ2-7, reads GAGVSQSPSNKVTEKGKDVELRCDPISGHTALYWYRQSLGQGLEFLIYFQGNSAPDKSGLPSDRFSAERTGGSVSTLTIQRTQQEDSAVYLCASSSDLLVYEQYFGPGTRLTVT.

This clone was observed a single time. This rearrangement joins TRBV2 to TRBJ1-4, with a weak D call TRBD1 (6 bases). V dropped 4 bases and J dropped 3 bases, with 9 bases sitting between them. The CDR3 sequence is 14 residues long. CDR1 SNHLY and CDR2 FYNNEI come from the germline V gene. The CDR3 DNA sequence: TGTGCCAGCAGTGCGAGACAGGCTAATGAAAAACTGTTTTTT. Translated, it gives CASSARQANEKLFF.

Of note for this clone: Other DNA sequences in the sample encode the same CDR3. V usage is TRBV5-1 and J usage is TRBJ2-5; no firm D call. With 0 bases removed from V and 4 bases from J, the gap between germline ends came to 4 bases. This CDR3 is built from 12 residues. Germline V CDR1 and CDR2: SGHRS, YFSETQ. In DNA form, the CDR3 reads TGCGCCAGCAGCTTGGCGGGAGAGACCCAGTACTTC. Translated, it gives CASSLAGETQYF. Full variable domain (remainder filled in from reference TRBV5-1 and TRBJ2-5): KAGVTQTPRYLIKTRGQQVTLSCSPISGHRSVSWYQQTPGQGLQFLFEYFSETQRNKGNFPGRFSGRQFSNSRSEMNVSTLELGDSALYLCASSLAGETQYFGPGTRLLVL.

This clone was detected only a few times. The CDR3 region has the DNA TGTGCCAGCAGTAGAACCGAGCGGCAGTCACCCCTCCACTTT. Its protein is CASSRTERQSPLHF. The V call is TRBV6-5, the J call TRBJ1-6; the D is unclear. V was cut by 5 bases and J by 10 bases, with 15 bases left in between. Germline assignment: CDR1 MNHEY and CDR2 SVGAGI. This CDR3 region has 14 residues.

This chain links TRBV6-6 with TRBJ1-1; D ambiguous. The V end lost 4 bases, the J end lost 2 bases, and 8 bases lay between the germline ends. The length of the CDR3 is 13 residues. In germline, CDR1 is MNHNY, CDR2 SVGAGI (reference sequence). The CDR3 DNA is TGTGCCAGCAGTTTCACAAGAAACACTGAAGCTTTCTTT. It specifies CASSFTRNTEAFF.

The chain carries TRBV18 and TRBJ2-2, with a possible D match to TRBD1 (6 bases). Trimming shortened V by 3 bases and J by 7 bases, and 15 bases separated the two germline ends. Germline loops: CDR1 KGHSH, CDR2 LQKENI. CDR3 length: 15 amino acids. This chain's CDR3 is CASSPRGGSIGELFF. In DNA form, the CDR3 reads TGTGCCAGCTCACCTAGAGGGGGTTCGATCGGGGAGCTGTTTTTT.

The V call is TRBV3-1 (or the pseudogene TRBV3-2), the J call TRBJ1-5; 9 nucleotides align to TRBD1. This CDR3 is 14 amino acids long. Germline V gives CDR1 LGHDT, CDR2 YNNKEL (reference sequence). Losses at the gene ends were 4 bases for V and 7 bases for J; bases not matched to a gene: 5. This chain's CDR3 is CASSLTGGRQPQHF. The CDR3 DNA reads as TGTGCCAGCAGCCTTACAGGGGGCAGGCAGCCCCAGCATTTT.

V is TRBV10-3 and J is TRBJ1-1; D gene ambiguous. This CDR3 is 14 amino acids long. From germline, CDR1 is ENHRY and CDR2 SYGVKD. Trimming took 2 bases from V and 1 from J, leaving 8 bases between them. DNA of the CDR3: TGTGCCATCAGTGAGACCGGGCCGAACACTGAAGCTTTCTTT. It is translated as CAISETGPNTEAFF.

The chain joins TRBV6-5 to TRBJ2-7, with D unclear. Germline V gene data show CDR1 as MNHEY and CDR2 as SVGAGI. The CDR3 runs 14 residues. V lost 2 bases and J 4 bases, leaving 12 bases between the germline ends. This CDR3 is CASSYGERRYEQYF. The CDR3 nucleotides read TGTGCCAGCAGTTACGGCGAGAGGCGGTACGAGCAGTACTTC.